Shown below are 20 T cell receptor beta chains from a single sample sequenced in a study of glioma-infiltrating T cells after dendritic cell vaccination (dated by TCRdb to between 2015 and 2016). Libraries were prepared through the immunoSEQ multiplex PCR assay. The table was pulled from immuneACCESS by TCRdb, which kept in-frame rearrangements only. Such tables lose some clones; where checked, under half of the loss comes from unresolved V genes, and the rest has no known cause. Across this sample there are some 30,000 clones, with more than 85% seen only once. Over 2% of the sample is taken by the ten largest. Source: blood, taken before dendritic cell vaccination. These receptors were taken from a human donor with glioblastoma.

The chain recombines TRBV5-1 with TRBJ2-7; no reliable D call. The CDR3 runs 15 residues. The ends were cut back, 0 bases at V and 7 bases at J, with 17 bases in the middle. Germline lookup yields CDR1 SGHRS and CDR2 YFSETQ. CDR3 bases: TGCGCCAGCAGCTTGGGTAGACGGTTTCCTAGGGAGCAGTACTTC. Translating it yields CASSLGRRFPREQYF.

The chain uses TRBV7-9 and TRBJ2-7, with TRBD1 identical over 11 bases. Germline V gene sequence: CDR1 SEHNR, CDR2 FQNEAQ (reference sequence). With 5 bases clipped from V and 7 bases from J, the junction kept 7 bases outside the gene matches. The CDR3 is made up of 14 amino acids. The CDR3 is CASSVTGTGGEQYF. DNA of the CDR3: TGTGCCAGCAGCGTAACCGGGACAGGGGGAGAGCAGTACTTC.

This chain joins TRBV5-4 and TRBJ2-1, with a possible D match to TRBD1 (5 bases). V was pared by 4 bases and J by 6 bases, with 5 bases between. CDR1 and CDR2 from the germline V gene are SGHNT and YYREEE (reference sequence). The CDR3 sequence is 11 residues long. CDR3 in DNA: TGTGCCAGCAGCCAGGGCAATGAGCAGTTCTTC. As protein: CASSQGNEQFF.

The V call is TRBV4-2, the J call TRBJ1-1; 7 nucleotides align to TRBD1. CDR3 length: 15 amino acids. V was pared by 3 bases and J by 1 base, with 5 bases of the junction left unmatched. From germline, CDR1 is LGHNA and CDR2 YNFKEQ. CDR3 loop: CASSQNRGSNTEAFF. The CDR3 nucleotides are TGTGCCAGCAGCCAGAACAGGGGATCGAACACTGAAGCTTTCTTT.

This chain uses TRBV19 with TRBJ1-1; TRBD1 matches 11 bases. Germline V lookup: CDR1 LNHDA, CDR2 SQIVND (reference sequence). The CDR3 contains 18 residues. V dropped 7 bases and J dropped 1; count of bases not matched to a gene: 14. The CDR3 sequence is CASTRIYRDRGTNTEAFF. For the CDR3, the DNA is TGTGCCAGTACCCGAATCTACCGGGACAGGGGGACGAACACTGAAGCTTTCTTT.

The chain employs TRBV7-8 and TRBJ2-7; tentative D call: TRBD1 (6 bases). Trimming stripped 2 bases from V and 0 bases from J, with 14 bases between. The CDR3 totals 16 residues. Germline loops: CDR1 SGHVS, CDR2 FQNEAQ. Here the CDR3 reads CASSLRRGGNSYEQYF. The CDR3 bases are TGTGCCAGCAGCTTACGCCGAGGGGGTAACTCCTACGAGCAGTACTTC.

This clone was seen a single time. The V gene is TRBV6-1, the J gene TRBJ2-7; D possibly corresponds to TRBD2 (5 bases). The V end was cut by 8 bases, the J end by 6 bases, with 17 bases between. The germline V gene encodes CDR1 MNHNS and CDR2 SASEGT. The CDR3 runs to 13 residues. In nucleotides, the CDR3 is TGTGCCAGCCGCCTCATACTGGGGAGCGAGCAGTACTTC. Translated, it gives CASRLILGSEQYF.

The CDR3, as DNA: TGCAGCGCTAGGACAGATAATGAAAAACTGTTTTTT. Its protein is CSARTDNEKLFF. V is TRBV29-1 and J is TRBJ1-4, with a tentative D call TRBD1 (6 bases). Germline CDR1 and CDR2: SQVTM and ANQGSEA. The CDR3 spans 12 residues. Trimming shortened V by 7 bases and J by 4 bases, and 10 bases separated the two germline ends.

The rearrangement joins TRBV11-3 to TRBJ2-7; TRBD2 matches at 9 bases. With 5 bases clipped from V and 1 base from J, the junction kept 6 bases outside the gene matches. Germline V gene lookup returns CDR1 SGHNT and CDR2 YENEEA. CDR3 length: 15 amino acids. The DNA for the CDR3 is TGTGCCAGCAGCCCCGGGACTAGCCGGTCCTACGAGCAGTACTTC. This translates into CASSPGTSRSYEQYF.

The chain combines TRBV5-6 with TRBJ2-7, with 7 bases lining up with TRBD1. CDR1 and CDR2 (germline): SGHDT, YYEEEE. V gave up 4 bases and J gave up 2 bases; unmatched junction bases: 6. The CDR3 is 14 amino acids. CDR3 sequence: CASSRGQPPYEQYF. The CDR3 DNA is TGTGCCAGCAGCCGGGGACAGCCTCCCTACGAGCAGTACTTC.

The rearrangement uses TRBV2 and TRBJ1-2; TRBD1 matches at 7 bases. J was trimmed by 3 bases and V by 5 bases; bases with no gene match: 6. CDR1 and CDR2 (germline): SNHLY, FYNNEI. The length of the CDR3 is 14 residues. The CDR3 DNA reads as TGTGCCAGCAGTCTCGACAGGGAATACTATGGCTACACCTTC. The encoded protein is CASSLDREYYGYTF.

This clone has only one observation. The chain has TRBV18 and TRBJ1-3; possibly TRBD1 for D (5 bases). Looked up from germline, CDR1 is KGHSH and CDR2 is LQKENI. The V end lost 4 bases, the J end lost 3 bases, and 13 bases lay between the germline ends. This CDR3 has 15 amino acids. CDR3 in DNA: TGTGCCAGCTCACGGCCCCCGGGGGATGGAAACACCATATATTTT. This translates into CASSRPPGDGNTIYF. The variable domain in full, with the rest retrieved from reference TRBV18 and TRBJ1-3, is NAGVMQNPRHLVRRRGQEARLRCSPMKGHSHVYWYRQLPEEGLKFMVYLQKENIIDESGMPKERFSAEFPKEGPSILRIQQVVRGDSAAYFCASSRPPGDGNTIYFGEGSWLTVV.

The chain links TRBV2 to TRBJ2-2; D is perhaps TRBD2 (6 bases). This CDR3 has 11 residues. The germline V gene has CDR1 SNHLY and CDR2 FYNNEI. The V gene lost 8 bases and the J gene lost 7 bases, with 8 bases spanning the gap. CDR3 DNA sequence: TGTGCCAGCGGGACTTACGGGGAGCTGTTTTTT. This sequence encodes CASGTYGELFF.

The chain is built from TRBV2 and TRBJ2-1; tentative D call: TRBD2 (6 bases). Germline CDR1 SNHLY, CDR2 FYNNEI. There are 16 residues in the CDR3. V lost 1 base and J 4 bases, leaving 14 bases between the germline ends. The CDR3: CASSEDVSGTYNEQFF. The CDR3 bases are TGTGCCAGCAGTGAAGATGTTTCGGGGACTTACAATGAGCAGTTCTTC.

The chain employs TRBV29-1 and TRBJ1-2, with TRBD1 matching 8 bases. Germline V gene sequence: CDR1 SQVTM, CDR2 ANQGSEA. This CDR3 spans 13 amino acids. Trimming removed 7 bases from V and 6 bases from J; junction bases left unmatched: 10. DNA for the CDR3: TGCAGCGCGGACAGGGCGAGCGCTCATGGCTACACCTTC. Residues: CSADRASAHGYTF.

The J gene is TRBJ2-1, the V gene TRBV5-4, with TRBD2 matching 9 bases. From germline, CDR1 is SGHNT and CDR2 YYREEE (reference sequence). With 0 bases clipped from V and 5 bases from J, the junction kept 6 bases outside the gene matches. The length of the CDR3 is 16 residues. The CDR3 sequence: CASSLGGLAVHNEQFF. As DNA, the CDR3 is TGTGCCAGCAGCTTGGGGGGACTAGCAGTACACAATGAGCAGTTCTTC.

The chain has TRBV7-2 and TRBJ2-3, with 10 bases lining up with TRBD2. J lost 3 bases, V lost 5 bases, and 8 bases had no gene match. Germline loops: CDR1 SGHTA, CDR2 FQGNSA. This CDR3 region has 16 residues. This CDR3 reads CASSQRGGRSTDTQYF. As DNA, the CDR3 is TGTGCCAGCAGCCAGCGGGGGGGCCGGTCAACAGATACGCAGTATTTT.

CDR3 residues: CASRPGTAQETQYF. CDR3 bases: TGTGCCAGCAGACCCGGGACAGCACAAGAGACCCAGTACTTC. The chain has TRBV7-9 and TRBJ2-5; 7 nucleotides match TRBD1. The CDR3 is 14 residues long. V dropped 6 bases and J dropped 2; count of bases not matched to a gene: 6. Germline values: CDR1 SEHNR, CDR2 FQNEAQ (reference sequence).

The V and J genes are TRBV6-5 and TRBJ2-3, with TRBD2 matching over 9 bases. Germline V lookup: CDR1 MNHEY, CDR2 SVGAGI. CDR3 length equals 16 residues. With 2 bases clipped from V and 4 bases from J, the junction kept 7 bases outside the gene matches. This CDR3 reads CASSYAAGGRSDTQYF. The CDR3 coding sequence is TGTGCCAGCAGTTACGCTGCGGGGGGGCGCTCAGATACGCAGTATTTT.

V and J are TRBV7-2 and TRBJ2-7, with a tentative D call TRBD2 (6 bases). Trimming pared 3 bases from V and 0 bases from J, leaving 15 bases between. CDR3 length equals 16 residues. Germline assignment: CDR1 SGHTA and CDR2 FQGNSA. For the CDR3, the DNA is TGTGCCAGCAGCTTGCGGGGCGGGAAAAGCTCCTACGAGCAGTACTTC. This encodes CASSLRGGKSSYEQYF.